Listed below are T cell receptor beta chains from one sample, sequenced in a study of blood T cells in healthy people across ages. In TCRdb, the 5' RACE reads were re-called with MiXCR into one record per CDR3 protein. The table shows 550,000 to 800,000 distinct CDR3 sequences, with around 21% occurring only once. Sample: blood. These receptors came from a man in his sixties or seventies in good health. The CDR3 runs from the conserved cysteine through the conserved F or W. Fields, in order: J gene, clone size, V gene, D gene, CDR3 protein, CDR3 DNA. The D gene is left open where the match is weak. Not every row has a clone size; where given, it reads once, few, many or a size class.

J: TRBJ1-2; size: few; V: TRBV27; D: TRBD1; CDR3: CASSPSGRGRGYTF; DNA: TGTGCCAGCAGTCCCTCGGGCAGGGGGCGAGGCTACACCTTC
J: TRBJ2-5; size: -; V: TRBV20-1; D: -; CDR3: CSARNLETQYF; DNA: TGCAGTGCCCGGAATTTAGAGACCCAGTACTTC
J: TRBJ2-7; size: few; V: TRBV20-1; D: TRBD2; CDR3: CSAQDGGSYEQYF; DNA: TGCAGTGCTCAGGACGGGGGGTCCTACGAGCAGTACTTC
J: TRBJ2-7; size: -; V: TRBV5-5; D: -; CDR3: CASSAQAGRTYEQYF; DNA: TGTGCCAGCAGCGCCCAAGCGGGCCGTACCTACGAGCAGTACTTC
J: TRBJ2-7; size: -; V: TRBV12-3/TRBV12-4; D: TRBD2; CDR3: CASSRLGTSGRGNEQYF; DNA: TGTGCCAGCAGCCGTCTAGGGACTAGCGGGAGAGGGAACGAGCAGTACTTC
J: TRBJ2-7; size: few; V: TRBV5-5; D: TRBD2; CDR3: CASSPLAGEFYEQYF; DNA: TGTGCCAGCAGCCCACTAGCGGGAGAGTTCTACGAGCAGTACTTC
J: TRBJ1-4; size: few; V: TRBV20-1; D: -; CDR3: CSARVVGGDEKLFF; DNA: TGCAGTGCTAGAGTTGTAGGGGGGGATGAAAAACTGTTTTTT
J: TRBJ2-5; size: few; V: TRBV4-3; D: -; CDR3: CASSQDLGTNQQYF; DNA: TGCGCCAGCAGCCAAGATCTTGGTACAAACCAGCAGTACTTC
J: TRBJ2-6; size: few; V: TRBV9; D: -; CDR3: CASSDQGNGANVLTF; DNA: TGTGCCAGCAGCGACCAGGGGAACGGGGCCAACGTCCTGACTTTC
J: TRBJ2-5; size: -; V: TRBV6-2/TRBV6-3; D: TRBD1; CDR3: CASRPTGGGETQYF; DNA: TGTGCCAGCAGGCCTACAGGGGGCGGTGAGACCCAGTACTTC
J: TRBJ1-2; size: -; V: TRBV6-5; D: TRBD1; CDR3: CASSSQGASYGYTF; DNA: TGTGCCAGCAGTTCGCAGGGGGCATCCTATGGCTACACCTTC
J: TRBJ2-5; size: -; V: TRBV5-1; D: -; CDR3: CASSLRGSGTQEQYF; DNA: TGCGCCAGCAGCCTCCGGGGGTCAGGGACTCAGGAGCAGTACTTC
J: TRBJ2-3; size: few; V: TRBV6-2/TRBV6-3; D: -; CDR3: CASSYSQQAITQYF; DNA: TGTGCCAGCAGTTACTCTCAACAGGCGATTACGCAGTATTTT
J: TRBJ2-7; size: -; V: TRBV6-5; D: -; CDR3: CASRQERTEIEQYF; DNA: TGTGCCAGCAGGCAGGAGCGAACCGAAATCGAGCAGTACTTC
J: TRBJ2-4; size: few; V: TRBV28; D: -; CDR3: CASRPRGRNIQYF; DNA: TGTGCCAGCCGTCCGAGAGGAAGAAACATTCAGTACTTC
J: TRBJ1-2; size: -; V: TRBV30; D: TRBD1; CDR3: CAWSQGDRVAYGYTF; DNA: TGTGCCTGGAGTCAAGGGGACAGGGTGGCCTATGGCTACACCTTC
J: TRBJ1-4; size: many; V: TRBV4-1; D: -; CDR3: CASSPVGGQKLFF; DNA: TGCGCCAGCAGCCCGGTCGGGGGACAAAAACTGTTTTTT
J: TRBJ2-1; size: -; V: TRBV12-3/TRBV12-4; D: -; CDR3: CASSGSSRERVQFF; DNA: TGTGCCAGCAGTGGCAGTTCCAGGGAAAGGGTCCAGTTCTTC
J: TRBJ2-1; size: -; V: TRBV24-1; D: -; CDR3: CATSDLVEGNEQFF; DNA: TGTGCCACCAGTGATTTGGTGGAGGGGAATGAGCAGTTCTTC
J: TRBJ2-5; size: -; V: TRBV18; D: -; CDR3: CASSQRDNSQETQYF; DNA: TGTGCCAGCTCGCAAAGGGACAACAGCCAAGAGACCCAGTACTTC
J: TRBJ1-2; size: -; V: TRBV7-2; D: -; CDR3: CASSETANYGYTF; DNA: TGTGCCAGCAGTGAGACGGCTAACTATGGCTACACCTTC
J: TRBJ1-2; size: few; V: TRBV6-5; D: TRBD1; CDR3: CASSYSRPTGGMSGYTF; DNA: TGTGCCAGCAGTTACTCGAGGCCGACAGGGGGCATGAGTGGCTACACCTTC
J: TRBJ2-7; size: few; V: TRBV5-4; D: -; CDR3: CASSFRGASAKYEQYF; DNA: TGTGCCAGCAGCTTTCGGGGGGCATCAGCAAAATACGAGCAGTACTTC
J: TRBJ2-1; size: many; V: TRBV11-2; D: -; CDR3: CASSLRTSSYNEQFF; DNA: TGTGCCAGCAGCTTACGTACAAGCTCCTACAATGAGCAGTTCTTC
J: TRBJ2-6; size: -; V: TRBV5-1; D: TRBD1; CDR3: CASSTQGAGANVLTF; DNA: TGCGCCAGCAGCACACAGGGGGCTGGGGCCAACGTCCTGACTTTC
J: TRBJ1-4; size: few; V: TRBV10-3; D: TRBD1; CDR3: CAISNRGLDEKLFF; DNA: TGTGCCATCTCGAACAGGGGGCTCGATGAAAAACTGTTTTTT
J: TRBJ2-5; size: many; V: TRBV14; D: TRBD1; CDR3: CASSQVWGQGTETQYF; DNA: TGTGCCAGCAGCCAAGTTTGGGGACAGGGGACGGAGACCCAGTACTTC
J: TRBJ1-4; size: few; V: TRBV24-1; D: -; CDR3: CATSDPQSVGEKLFF; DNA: TGTGCCACCAGTGACCCTCAATCCGTGGGTGAAAAACTGTTTTTT
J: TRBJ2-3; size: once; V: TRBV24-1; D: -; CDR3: CATSDPSGWSTDTQYF; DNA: TGTGCCACCAGTGATCCCTCCGGGTGGAGCACAGATACGCAGTATTTT
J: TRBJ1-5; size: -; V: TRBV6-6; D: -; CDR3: CASSYSREGNQPQHF; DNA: TGTGCCAGCAGTTACTCACGAGAGGGCAATCAGCCCCAGCATTTT
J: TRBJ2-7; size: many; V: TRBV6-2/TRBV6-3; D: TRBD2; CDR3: CASSFSGRNEQYF; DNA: TGTGCCAGCAGTTTCAGCGGGAGGAACGAGCAGTACTTC
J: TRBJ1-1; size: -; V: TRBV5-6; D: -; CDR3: CASRPNRGLGTEAFF; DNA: TGTGCCAGCAGACCAAATCGAGGCCTTGGGACTGAAGCTTTCTTT
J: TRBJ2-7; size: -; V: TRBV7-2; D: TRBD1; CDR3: CASSPVGTGSQPYEQYF; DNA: TGTGCCAGCAGCCCGGTGGGGACAGGGTCTCAGCCCTACGAGCAGTACTTC
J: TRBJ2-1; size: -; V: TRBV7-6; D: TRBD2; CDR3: CASTLEREGLLGEQFF; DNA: TGTGCCAGCACCTTGGAGCGGGAGGGCCTATTGGGTGAGCAGTTCTTC
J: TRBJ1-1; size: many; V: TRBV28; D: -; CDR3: CASSSLGAEAFF; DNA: TGTGCCAGCAGTTCTTTGGGGGCTGAAGCTTTCTTT
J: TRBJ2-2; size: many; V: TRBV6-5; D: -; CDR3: CASSRSTGELFF; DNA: TGTGCCAGCAGCCGGAGCACCGGGGAGCTGTTTTTT
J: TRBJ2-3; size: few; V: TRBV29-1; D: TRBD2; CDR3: CSVLGGRARKDTQYF; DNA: TGCAGCGTTCTGGGCGGGAGGGCCAGGAAAGATACGCAGTATTTT
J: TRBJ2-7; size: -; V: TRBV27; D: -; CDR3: CASSLWDGTYEQYF; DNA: TGTGCCAGCAGTTTATGGGACGGAACCTACGAGCAGTACTTC
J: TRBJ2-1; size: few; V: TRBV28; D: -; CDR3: CVSSSLGQTYNEQFF; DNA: TGTGTCAGCAGTTCTTTGGGGCAAACCTACAATGAGCAGTTCTTC
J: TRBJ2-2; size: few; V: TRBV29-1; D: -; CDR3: CSVVGGRGNTGELFF; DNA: TGCAGCGTTGTCGGTGGCAGGGGGAACACCGGGGAGCTGTTTTTT
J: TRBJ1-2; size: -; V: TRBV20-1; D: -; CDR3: CSARGASGSDYGYTF; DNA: TGCAGTGCTAGAGGCGCATCGGGATCCGACTATGGCTACACCTTC
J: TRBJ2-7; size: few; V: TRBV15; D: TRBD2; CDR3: CATSLREVSNEQYF; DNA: TGTGCCACCAGCCTGCGGGAGGTCTCAAACGAGCAGTACTTC
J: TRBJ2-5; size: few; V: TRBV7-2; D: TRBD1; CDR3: CASSLGSGTERETQYF; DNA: TGTGCCAGCAGCTTAGGATCCGGGACAGAGCGCGAGACCCAGTACTTC
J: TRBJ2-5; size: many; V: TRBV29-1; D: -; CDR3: CSLEGNGETQYF; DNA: TGCAGTTTGGAGGGGAACGGGGAGACCCAGTACTTC
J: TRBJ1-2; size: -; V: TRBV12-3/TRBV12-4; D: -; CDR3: CASRSETVVFF; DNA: TGTGCCAGCAGATCTGAGACGGTCGTCTTCTTC
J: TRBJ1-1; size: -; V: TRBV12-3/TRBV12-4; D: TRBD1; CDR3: CASSADRAEAFF; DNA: TGTGCCAGCAGTGCGGACAGGGCTGAAGCTTTCTTT
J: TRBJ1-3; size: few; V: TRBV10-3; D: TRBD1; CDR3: CAISETGGAGNTIYF; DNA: TGTGCCATCAGTGAAACAGGGGGGGCTGGAAACACCATATATTTT
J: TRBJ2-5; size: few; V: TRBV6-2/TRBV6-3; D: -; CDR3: CASSEASQETQYF; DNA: TGTGCCAGCAGTGAGGCATCTCAAGAGACCCAGTACTTC
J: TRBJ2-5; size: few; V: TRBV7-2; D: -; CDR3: CASSQVQGATSETQYF; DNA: TGTGCCAGCAGCCAAGTGCAAGGGGCTACATCAGAGACCCAGTACTTC
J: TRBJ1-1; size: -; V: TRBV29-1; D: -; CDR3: CSVERGQFTEAFF; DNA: TGCAGCGTTGAACGGGGGCAGTTCACCGAAGCTTTCTTT
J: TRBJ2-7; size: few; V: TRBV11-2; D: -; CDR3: CASSLLRSSSYEQYF; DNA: TGTGCCAGCAGCTTATTAAGGTCAAGCTCCTACGAGCAGTACTTC